The sequence of this T cell receptor (beta chain) was determined in a study of T cells after yellow fever vaccination. Study-level information: The authors prepared low-cell-number fractions using SMART-Seq v4 Ultra Low Input.

TCRdb re-called the 5' RACE reads with MiXCR, one entry per CDR3 protein. The repertoire holds fewer than 150,000 distinct CDR3 sequences, with 7% to 9% as singletons. Germline V gene lookup returns CDR1 DFQATT and CDR2 SNEGSKA (reference sequence). The length of the CDR3 is 14 residues. Trimming took 1 base from V and 0 from J, leaving 7 bases between them. This clonotype appeared many times. This receptor was identified in a man under 40 who received the YFV17D yellow fever vaccine. The chain is built from TRBV20-1 and TRBJ1-5; D gene unclear. The sample in question was CD4+ T cells sorted from PBMCs, obtained 5 days after the yellow fever booster vaccination. DNA for the CDR3: TGCAGTGCTAGAGTGGGGAATAGCAATCAGCCCCAGCATTTT. Its translation is CSARVGNSNQPQHF.